One sample yielded the 26 T cell receptor beta chains listed below, sequenced in a study of tumor-infiltrating lymphocytes in primary liver carcinoma. Starting material of 500 to 600 ng total RNA yielded TCR beta cDNA via a constant-region primer. Investigators got TCR beta libraries out of three nested multiplex PCR rounds, done with slightly modified ARM-PCR. The study ran its first two PCR rounds for around 9 cycles each, using TRBV1-TRBV30 forward primers and a C-beta reverse primer. TCRdb re-called the multiplex PCR reads through MiXCR, storing one row per CDR3 protein. Of more than 100,000 distinct CDR3 sequences listed, 55% to 70% are singletons. Both RNA and DNA were isolated together from around 20-30 mg of bulk tissue that had not been sorted. The source material was tumor-adjacent normal liver tissue. The receptors derive from a woman aged 60-75 years with primary liver carcinoma and hepatitis B virus infection.

About this clonotype: A much larger clone sits a single nucleotide away, making a read error possible. The CDR3, as DNA: TGTGCCAGCAGTTTCCTGTATGCTCAGCTCTTC. Protein sequence: CASSFLYAQLF. The chain employs TRBV28 and TRBJ2-1; D uncertain. Per the germline V gene, CDR1 is MDHEN and CDR2 is SYDVKM. The CDR3 loop spans 11 amino acids.

The chain joins TRBV7-9 to TRBJ2-5, with D unresolved. The CDR3 loop spans 14 amino acids. Trimming pared 2 bases from V and 5 bases from J, leaving 12 bases between. Germline V CDR1 and CDR2: SEHNR, FQNEAQ (reference sequence). The CDR3 nucleotides are TGTGCCAGCAGCTTATGGCGATTCCACGAGACCCAGTACTTC. Its protein is CASSLWRFHETQYF. Together with reference TRBV7-9 and TRBJ2-5, the CDR3 gives the full variable domain: DTGVSQNPRHKITKRGQNVTFRCDPISEHNRLYWYRQTLGQGPEFLTYFQNEAQLEKSRLLSDRFSAERPKGSFSTLEIQRTEQGDSAMYLCASSLWRFHETQYFGPGTRLLVL.

This clonotype was observed at least ten times. The chain couples TRBV28 to TRBJ2-7, with D possibly matching TRBD1 (6 bases). Trimming removed 3 bases from V and 1 base from J, with 19 bases in between. The CDR3 contains 17 residues. Germline V CDR1 and CDR2: MDHEN, SYDVKM. The CDR3 protein is CASSFYPHGGSSYEQYF. CDR3 in DNA: TGTGCCAGCAGTTTTTATCCCCATGGGGGCAGTTCCTACGAGCAGTACTTC.

Judged by abundance, this clonotype is medium-sized (0.01 to 0.1%). The V call is TRBV11-2, the J call TRBJ2-1, with 7 bases aligning to TRBD2. This CDR3 spans 18 amino acids. Germline V gene sequence: CDR1 SGHAT, CDR2 FQNNGV. Trimming removed 5 bases from V and 0 bases from J; junction bases left unmatched: 13. CDR3 loop: CASSLRPSGFSSYNEQFF. In DNA, the CDR3 is TGTGCCAGCAGCCTTCGTCCTAGCGGATTCAGCTCCTACAATGAGCAGTTCTTC.

With respect to this clonotype: The germline gene is not matched at one end of the junction; a read error may be the cause. The chain has TRBV11-3 and TRBJ2-5, with TRBD1 matching 10 bases. This CDR3 has 18 amino acids. Germline V gene sequence: CDR1 SGHNT, CDR2 YENEEA. In DNA form, the CDR3 reads TGTGCCAGTAGCTTAGAGTTGGTGACAGGGGGCCGGCAAGAGACCCAGTACTTT. Encoded protein: CASSLELVTGGRQETQYF.

As concerns this clonotype: Since no conserved phenylalanine or tryptophan closes the CDR3, a read error is the likely cause. The DNA is left out, because the CDR3 cannot be placed on it with certainty; the CDR3 is given as TCRdb lists it. The rearrangement uses TRBV11-2 and TRBJ2-7. CDR1 and CDR2 (germline): SGHAT, FQNNGV. A total of 12 residues make up the CDR3, ends included. The CDR3: CASSSGRTSIEY.

On this clonotype itself: The CDR3 ends on some other residue instead of the conserved phenylalanine or tryptophan, so this is likely a read error. The chain uses TRBV28 and TRBJ2-2, with 8 bases aligning to TRBD2. Germline CDR1 MDHEN, CDR2 SYDVKM. Trimming cost V 4 bases and J 1 base; bases outside gene matches: 11. The CDR3 spans 18 residues. The CDR3 loop reads CASSSQTSETENTGELFL. The CDR3 DNA follows: TGTGCCAGCAGTTCCCAGACTAGCGAAACTGAGAACACCGGGGAGCTGTTTTTA.

About this clonotype itself: A read error is possible here, since a much larger clone lies one base away. This rearrangement joins TRBV5-1 to TRBJ2-5; TRBD2 matches at 13 bases. Unmatched junction bases numbered 6, after V lost 4 bases and J lost 3 bases. The CDR3 covers 16 residues. In germline, CDR1 is SGHRS, CDR2 YFSETQ. CDR3 amino acids: CASSRGLAGPEETQYF. CDR3 coding DNA: TGCGCCAGCAGCCGGGGACTAGCGGGACCTGAAGAGACCCAGTACTTC. Using reference TRBV5-1 and TRBJ2-5 for the parts outside the CDR3, the full variable domain is KAGVTQTPRYLIKTRGQQVTLSCSPISGHRSVSWYQQTPGQGLQFLFEYFSETQRNKGNFPGRFSGRQFSNSRSEMNVSTLELGDSALYLCASSRGLAGPEETQYFGPGTRLLVL.

The sample holds many counts of this clonotype. The chain is built from TRBV28 and TRBJ2-5; D may be TRBD1 or TRBD2 (5 bases each). The V gene's germline CDR1 is MDHEN and CDR2 SYDVKM. The CDR3 is 14 amino acids. V was trimmed by 4 bases and J by 2 bases, leaving 11 bases between them. The CDR3 reads CASSWGPKQETQYF. CDR3 DNA: TGTGCCAGCAGTTGGGGACCGAAGCAAGAGACCCAGTACTTC.

Note on this clonotype: Since a much larger clone is just one base distant, this may be a read error. The chain employs TRBV5-1 and TRBJ1-1; D uncertain. V dropped 2 bases and J dropped 4 bases, with 15 bases sitting between them. Germline V gene sequence: CDR1 SGHRS, CDR2 YFSETQ. The CDR3 sequence is 15 residues long. Here the CDR3 reads CASSFYGGSSTEAFF. The DNA for the CDR3 is TGCGCCAGCAGCTTTTACGGCGGATCGAGCACTGAAGCTTTCTTT.

A word on this clonotype: The junction departs from germline at one end; a sequencing error may be responsible. The chain carries TRBV20-1 and TRBJ2-7, with 8 bases lining up with TRBD2. From germline, CDR1 is DFQATT and CDR2 SNEGSKA (reference sequence). CDR3 length: 15 amino acids. For the CDR3, the DNA is TGTAGTGCTAGAGACTTCGCTAGCGGGTCCTACGAGCAGTACTTC. Its protein product is CSARDFASGSYEQYF.

Points on this clonotype: Without the conserved terminal phenylalanine or tryptophan, this CDR3 likely stems from a read error. This chain uses TRBV12-3 or TRBV12-4 with TRBJ2-7; the D is unclear. With 5 bases removed from V and 9 bases from J, the gap between germline ends came to 23 bases. The CDR3 spans 15 residues. CDR3 bases: TGTGCCAGCAGTGGGCCCGCCATTGGTCGTGGCGGGCAGTACCTA. Translating gives CASSGPAIGRGGQYL.

Details on this clonotype: A much larger clone lies a single base off, so this may be a read error. Given the absence of the conserved phenylalanine or tryptophan at the CDR3 end, a read error is likely. The chain employs TRBV28 and TRBJ2-1; TRBD2 might be the D (5 bases). V was trimmed by 6 bases and J by 7 bases, leaving 16 bases between them. The CDR3 spans 14 residues. Germline V lookup: CDR1 MDHEN, CDR2 SYDVKM. CDR3 DNA sequence: TGTGCCAGCAGCCGTTGGGGAGTCGGGAATGAGCAGTTCTCC. Its translation: CASSRWGVGNEQFS.

On this clonotype itself: No conserved phenylalanine or tryptophan is present at the end of the CDR3, so a read error is the likely explanation. This chain joins TRBV11-2 and TRBJ2-1, with D possibly TRBD2 on 6 matching bases. This CDR3 spans 14 amino acids. Germline V gene data show CDR1 as SGHAT and CDR2 as FQNNGV. CDR3 residues: CASCLLAGKGEQFI. The CDR3 bases are TGTGCCAGCTGCTTACTAGCAGGGAAAGGGGAGCAGTTCATC.

The genes are TRBV28 and TRBJ2-5, with D possibly being TRBD1 (5 bases). CDR1 and CDR2 from the germline V gene are MDHEN and SYDVKM. V was shortened by 0 bases and J by 4 bases, with 15 bases between the two germline ends. This CDR3 is 16 amino acids long. The CDR3 DNA is TGTGCCAGCAGTTTATGGGGGCTTTCGATAGCAGAGACCCAGTACTTC. Its protein is CASSLWGLSIAETQYF.

On this clonotype itself: One end of the junction fails to match germline, which may point to a read error. The rearrangement links TRBV6-6 to TRBJ2-2; unclear D gene. The germline gives CDR1 MNHNY, CDR2 SVGAGI (reference sequence). CDR3 length: 16 amino acids. The CDR3 DNA follows: TGTGTCAGCAGCCCAACTCGCGATCCGAACACCTGGGAGCTGTTTTTT. It encodes CVSSPTRDPNTWELFF.

The V call is TRBV29-1, the J call TRBJ2-7; 7 bases are a match to TRBD1. Germline-derived CDR1 and CDR2 are SQVTM and ANQGSEA. This CDR3 contains 15 residues. The junction had 9 bases not matched to a gene; V was cut back by 0 bases and J by 4 bases. Here the CDR3 DNA reads TGCAGCGTTGAAGAGGAGACAGGGTTCTCGTACGAGCAGTACTTC. Its protein product is CSVEEETGFSYEQYF.

The chain employs TRBV12-3 or TRBV12-4 and TRBJ1-2, with 10 nucleotides matching TRBD1. The trim removed 3 bases at V and 12 bases at J, leaving 19 bases unmatched. This CDR3 comprises 17 residues. CDR3 nucleotides: TGTGCCAGCAGTTTTGGACAGGGGGTACAGATCAACTATGGTAACACCTTC. Its protein is CASSFGQGVQINYGNTF.

This clonotype has more than one count but fewer than ten. The V gene is TRBV7-6, the J gene TRBJ2-3; no firm D call. This CDR3 is 11 amino acids long. Germline V lookup: CDR1 SGHVS, CDR2 FNYEAQ. The V end lost 3 bases, the J end lost 12 bases, and 10 bases lay between the germline ends. Written as DNA, the CDR3 is TGTGCCAGCAGCTTCTTGGACCGACAGTATTTT. This gives the protein CASSFLDRQYF.

On this clonotype: The junction differs from germline at one of its ends, possibly a read error. The chain couples TRBV11-2 to TRBJ2-3; 7 bases map to TRBD2. The CDR3 length is 16 residues. CDR1 SGHAT and CDR2 FQNNGV come from the germline V gene. CDR3 in DNA: TGTGCCAACAGCTTAGGGGAGGGGACTTCCACGGATACGCAGTATTTT. Its protein is CANSLGEGTSTDTQYF.

A note on this clonotype: Since the CDR3 does not end with the conserved phenylalanine or tryptophan, this likely comes from a read error. The chain couples TRBV6-5 to TRBJ2-3, with a tentative D call TRBD2 (6 bases). V shed 6 bases and J shed 8 bases, with 21 bases lying between them. The CDR3 runs to 15 residues. Germline CDR1 and CDR2: MNHEY and SVGAGI. CDR3 DNA: TGTGCCAGCAGACTAACGGGAGCTGCGACTGGTACGCAGTATGTT. This codes for CASRLTGAATGTQYV.

V and J are TRBV28 and TRBJ2-7, with D uncertain. The length of the CDR3 is 15 residues. Per the germline V gene, CDR1 is MDHEN and CDR2 is SYDVKM. V lost 8 bases, J lost 4 bases, and 21 bases lay in between. The CDR3 here is CASGFLGTSNYEQYF. In DNA form, the CDR3 reads TGTGCCAGCGGCTTTTTGGGCACATCTAATTACGAGCAGTACTTC. Complete variable domain (other parts from reference TRBV28 and TRBJ2-7): DVKVTQSSRYLVKRTGEKVFLECVQDMDHENMFWYRQDPGLGLRLIYFSYDVKMKEKGDIPEGYSVSREKKERFSLILESASTNQTSMYLCASGFLGTSNYEQYFGPGTRLTVT.

In the case of this clonotype: This CDR3 fails to terminate in the conserved phenylalanine or tryptophan, so it likely reflects a read error. V and J are TRBV20-1 and TRBJ2-5; 8 bases are a match to TRBD1. In germline, CDR1 is DFQATT, CDR2 SNEGSKA (reference sequence). The CDR3 length is 12 residues. V was pared by 2 bases and J by 4 bases, with 0 bases of the junction left unmatched. The CDR3 spells CSARQGAETQYY. In nucleotides, the CDR3 is TGCAGTGCTAGACAGGGGGCAGAGACCCAGTACTAC.

This chain joins TRBV9 and TRBJ1-6; D possibly corresponds to TRBD1 (5 bases). Germline CDR1 is SGDLS and CDR2 is YYNGEE. Trimming left V 0 bases short and J 10 bases short, with 14 bases between. The length of the CDR3 is 15 residues. CDR3 amino acids: CASSVVSASGSPLHF. The CDR3 nucleotides are TGTGCCAGCAGCGTAGTGTCTGCCTCAGGGTCACCCCTCCACTTT.

As to this clonotype: One end of the junction varies from germline; a read error may be responsible. CDR3 protein: CTSSSDRNTQYF. CDR3 coding DNA: TGTACCAGCAGCTCAGATAGGAATACGCAGTATTTT. The chain uses TRBV11-2 and TRBJ2-3; the D is unclear. The CDR3 has 12 residues. Germline V CDR1 and CDR2: SGHAT, FQNNGV.

As for this clonotype: A much more abundant neighbour one base away suggests this may be a read error. The chain employs TRBV28 and TRBJ2-4; possibly TRBD2 for D (6 bases). Germline V gene sequence: CDR1 MDHEN, CDR2 SYDVKM. The CDR3 is 16 residues long. The ends were cut back, 5 bases at V and 7 bases at J, with 21 bases in the middle. CDR3 nucleotide sequence: TGTGCCAGCAGTCACTTACCCACCGGGACTTGGAACATTCAGTACTTC. Protein sequence: CASSHLPTGTWNIQYF.